These 28 T cell receptor beta chains originate from one sample sequenced in a study of T cell responses to AZD1222 COVID-19 vaccine. Assay used: immunoSEQ multiplex PCR; TCRdb lists only in-frame clones, some missing. Of tens of thousands of clones listed, about 88% are singletons. This material consisted of peripheral blood, taken 28 days after the second AZD1222 dose. The source of these receptors is an adult who received the AZD1222 COVID-19 vaccine.

This clone was detected a few times. The rearrangement links TRBV10-2 to TRBJ2-1, with TRBD2 matching over 13 bases. The germline CDR1 and CDR2 sequences are WSHSY and SAAADI. This CDR3 region has 15 residues. With 2 bases clipped from V and 9 bases from J, the junction kept 4 bases outside the gene matches. The CDR3 sequence is CASSEGLAGVVEQFF. DNA of the CDR3: TGCGCCAGCAGTGAGGGACTAGCGGGAGTTGTTGAGCAGTTCTTC.

The chain recombines TRBV28 with TRBJ1-6, with D uncertain. The CDR3 extends over 13 amino acids. CDR1 MDHEN and CDR2 SYDVKM come from the germline V gene. V was pared by 2 bases and J by 10 bases, with 9 bases between. The CDR3 loop is CASSLATRSPLHF. CDR3 nucleotide sequence: TGTGCCAGCAGTTTAGCAACGCGGTCACCCCTCCACTTT.

This chain connects TRBV15 to TRBJ1-3; TRBD1 is a possible D gene (5 bases). V was pared by 0 bases and J by 0 bases, with 12 bases between. This CDR3 is built from 17 residues. Germline CDR1 LNHNV, CDR2 YYDKDF (reference sequence). The DNA of the CDR3 is TGTGCCACCAGCAGAGACGACAGTCTGCTCTCTGGAAACACCATATATTTT. This translates into CATSRDDSLLSGNTIYF.

This chain joins TRBV18 and TRBJ1-2; unclear D gene. The CDR3 loop spans 15 amino acids. Germline V gene data show CDR1 as KGHSH and CDR2 as LQKENI. V lost 3 bases, J lost 5 bases, and 16 bases lay in between. CDR3 nucleotides: TGTGCCAGCTCACCGCCGGGCGCGAGCCAGTATGGCTACACCTTC. Translated: CASSPPGASQYGYTF.

V usage is TRBV10-3 and J usage is TRBJ2-5, with D possibly being TRBD1 (6 bases). This CDR3 spans 15 amino acids. The ends were cut back, 3 bases at V and 1 base at J, with 12 bases in the middle. Germline values: CDR1 ENHRY, CDR2 SYGVKD. CDR3 sequence (DNA): TGTGCCATCAGTGACCCGTCGACAGGCCAAGAGACCCAGTACTTC. This codes for CAISDPSTGQETQYF.

This clone is labeled as medium-sized. The chain carries TRBV20-1 and TRBJ1-4; 9 nucleotides line up with TRBD1. V shed 3 bases and J 4 bases; nucleotides not matched to a gene: 6. Germline CDR1 reads DFQATT; CDR2 reads SNEGSKA (reference sequence). The CDR3 loop spans 15 amino acids. CDR3 coding DNA: TGCAGTGCTAGTCGACCGACAGGGGGTAATGAAAAACTGTTTTTT. Encoded protein: CSASRPTGGNEKLFF.

This clone was counted a single time. V and J are TRBV19 and TRBJ1-1, with D possibly TRBD1 on 6 matching bases. The CDR3 length is 13 residues. Between the trimmed V and J ends, which lost 8 bases and 5 bases, there was a span of 15 bases. Germline V gene sequence: CDR1 LNHDA, CDR2 SQIVND (reference sequence). CDR3: CASQGYVRTEAFF. In DNA form, the CDR3 reads TGTGCCAGTCAGGGGTACGTTAGAACTGAAGCTTTCTTT.

The chain has TRBV24-1 and TRBJ2-5; D unclear. CDR1 and CDR2 from the germline V gene are KGHDR and SFDVKD. This CDR3 contains 13 residues. V lost 6 bases to trimming and J lost 5 bases, with 12 bases between them. Here the CDR3 reads CATSRVESETQYF. The CDR3 DNA reads TGTGCCACCAGTCGGGTCGAGAGCGAGACCCAGTACTTC.

J is TRBJ1-2 and V is TRBV28; D unresolved. Trimming removed 8 bases at V and 7 bases at J, with 11 bases between. The CDR3 loop spans 11 amino acids. Germline CDR1 and CDR2: MDHEN and SYDVKM. The chain's CDR3 is CASLRSGGYTF. The CDR3 DNA sequence: TGTGCCAGCCTCCGCTCGGGTGGCTACACCTTC.

The chain links TRBV7-2 to TRBJ1-5; TRBD1 is a possible D gene (5 bases). The CDR3 length is 14 residues. V lost 5 bases, J lost 9 bases, and 17 bases lay in between. Germline CDR1 is SGHTA and CDR2 is FQGNSA. CDR3 amino acids: CASSLGAGTRPQHF. The DNA for the CDR3 is TGTGCCAGCAGCCTCGGGGCGGGGACCAGGCCCCAGCATTTT.

This clone has a single count. The CDR3 coding sequence is TGTGCCAGTAGTATCCCCGAGGGCCGAGGGGGCTACACCTTC. Its translation is CASSIPEGRGGYTF. The chain uses TRBV19 and TRBJ1-2; D is undetermined. The CDR3 is 14 amino acids. CDR1 and CDR2 from the germline V gene are LNHDA and SQIVND (reference sequence). V was trimmed by 3 bases and J by 8 bases, leaving 16 bases between them.

This chain links TRBV19 with TRBJ1-5; D is unresolved. The CDR3 is 13 amino acids. Trimming took off 4 bases at V and 0 bases at J, with 4 bases between the two ends. CDR1 is LNHDA, CDR2 SQIVND, per germline (reference sequence). CDR3 DNA: TGTGCCAGTAGTAAGAGTAGCAATCAGCCCCAGCATTTT. Its translation is CASSKSSNQPQHF.

The chain links TRBV4-3 to TRBJ2-3; D remains unclear. CDR3 length: 18 residues. CDR1 is LGHNA and CDR2 is YSLEER in the germline V gene. Trimming pared 0 bases from V and 4 bases from J, leaving 20 bases between. CDR3 in DNA: TGCGCCAGCAGCCAAGATTTCGATACCCCAACCGGCCCAGATACGCAGTATTTT. Amino acid sequence: CASSQDFDTPTGPDTQYF.

The chain recombines TRBV2 with TRBJ2-7; 8 positions agree with TRBD1. The CDR3 runs to 13 residues. The germline gives CDR1 SNHLY, CDR2 FYNNEI. J was trimmed by 2 bases and V by 8 bases; bases with no gene match: 5. The CDR3: CASGDRRTYEQYF. The CDR3 DNA reads as TGTGCCAGCGGGGACAGGCGTACCTACGAGCAGTACTTC. Full variable domain (outside the CDR3, taken from reference TRBV2 and TRBJ2-7): EPEVTQTPSHQVTQMGQEVILRCVPISNHLYFYWYRQILGQKVEFLVSFYNNEISEKSEIFDDQFSVERPDGSNFTLKIRSTKLEDSAMYFCASGDRRTYEQYFGPGTRLTVT.

The genes are TRBV7-2 and TRBJ2-1; TRBD1 agrees at 10 bases. With V trimmed by 5 bases and J by 7 bases, 5 bases remained unmatched. CDR3 length: 14 amino acids. The germline V gene encodes CDR1 SGHTA and CDR2 FQGNSA. CDR3 sequence reads: CASSLGQGTNEQFF. In DNA, the CDR3 is TGTGCCAGCAGCCTGGGACAGGGGACGAATGAGCAGTTCTTC. Supplemented by reference TRBV7-2 and TRBJ2-1, the full variable domain reads GAGVSQSPSNKVTEKGKDVELRCDPISGHTALYWYRQSLGQGLEFLIYFQGNSAPDKSGLPSDRFSAERTGGSVSTLTIQRTQQEDSAVYLCASSLGQGTNEQFFGPGTRLTVL.

The V call is TRBV19, the J call TRBJ1-1, with D perhaps TRBD1 (6 bases). Per the germline V gene, CDR1 is LNHDA and CDR2 is SQIVND (reference sequence). Trimming removed 6 bases at V and 0 bases at J, with 14 bases between. The CDR3 has 15 residues. The CDR3 DNA sequence: TGTGCCAGTAGCAAGACACAGGGTTTGAACACTGAAGCTTTCTTT. It translates to CASSKTQGLNTEAFF.

This chain joins TRBV19 and TRBJ1-4; D unresolved. CDR1 is LNHDA and CDR2 is SQIVND in the germline V gene (reference sequence). The CDR3 loop spans 15 amino acids. V shed 3 bases and J shed 3 bases, with 11 bases lying between them. This chain's CDR3 is CASSINNSANEKLFF. CDR3 in DNA: TGTGCCAGTAGTATTAATAACAGTGCTAATGAAAAACTGTTTTTT.

The chain recombines TRBV19 with TRBJ1-6; no definite D call. Germline V gives CDR1 LNHDA, CDR2 SQIVND (reference sequence). This CDR3 contains 14 residues. Trimming shortened V by 3 bases and J by 5 bases, and 8 bases separated the two germline ends. The CDR3 bases are TGTGCCAGTAGTATTGCGCGGAATAATTCACCCCTCCACTTT. Its translation: CASSIARNNSPLHF.

The chain's CDR3 is CASSLMWESYEQYF. The CDR3 DNA sequence: TGTGCCAGCAGCTTGATGTGGGAGAGCTACGAGCAGTACTTC. The chain is built from TRBV5-4 and TRBJ2-7, with D possibly being TRBD2 (5 bases). Trimming shortened V by 1 base and J by 3 bases, and 11 bases separated the two germline ends. The CDR3 totals 14 residues. Germline V CDR1 and CDR2: SGHNT, YYREEE (reference sequence).

This chain joins TRBV29-1 and TRBJ1-2, with D unclear. The germline V and J ends were trimmed by 3 bases and 2 bases, with 7 bases remaining between them. The CDR3 consists of 12 residues. Germline CDR1 is SQVTM and CDR2 is ANQGSEA. The CDR3 reads CSVDRQNYGYTF. The CDR3 DNA reads as TGCAGCGTTGACCGGCAAAACTATGGCTACACCTTC.

The chain combines TRBV12-5 with TRBJ1-1; the D gene is possibly TRBD1 (6 bases). The CDR3 has 16 amino acids. Per the germline V gene, CDR1 is LGHNT and CDR2 is FRNRAP. Trimming stripped 0 bases from V and 5 bases from J, with 16 bases between. DNA of the CDR3: TGTGCTAGTGGTTTGGTACTGGGCAGGGGAGGGACTGAAGCTTTCTTT. Its translation: CASGLVLGRGGTEAFF.

The chain combines TRBV5-1 with TRBJ1-2; tentatively, D is TRBD1 (5 bases). V was clipped by 1 base and J by 0 bases, with 7 bases between them. The length of the CDR3 is 14 residues. Per germline, CDR1 SGHRS and CDR2 YFSETQ. CDR3 region: CASSLLGANYGYTF. CDR3 DNA sequence: TGCGCCAGCAGCTTGCTAGGGGCTAACTATGGCTACACCTTC. Full variable domain (rest looked up from reference TRBV5-1 and TRBJ1-2): KAGVTQTPRYLIKTRGQQVTLSCSPISGHRSVSWYQQTPGQGLQFLFEYFSETQRNKGNFPGRFSGRQFSNSRSEMNVSTLELGDSALYLCASSLLGANYGYTFGSGTRLTVV.

With respect to this clone: Other DNA sequences of this sample code for an identical CDR3. The gene calls are TRBV25-1 and TRBJ2-7; no clear D. Trimming removed 5 bases from V and 2 bases from J, with 7 bases in between. The length of the CDR3 is 12 residues. The germline CDR1 and CDR2 sequences are MGHDK and SYGVNS. The CDR3: CASSLFPYEQYF. In DNA, the CDR3 is TGTGCCAGCAGTCTTTTCCCCTACGAGCAGTACTTC.

The V gene is TRBV27, the J gene TRBJ2-3; tentatively, D is TRBD1 (6 bases). The germline gives CDR1 MNHEY, CDR2 SMNVEV (reference sequence). The V end was cut by 6 bases, the J end by 0 bases, with 13 bases between. This CDR3 region has 15 residues. DNA of the CDR3: TGTGCCAGCAGAGCGAGGGGGATAAGCACAGATACGCAGTATTTT. This sequence encodes CASRARGISTDTQYF.

This clone turned up a few times. Here the CDR3 reads CASHTHRDVGEQFF. In DNA form, the CDR3 reads TGTGCCAGCCACACCCACCGGGACGTCGGTGAGCAGTTCTTC. The chain uses TRBV27 and TRBJ2-1; D possibly uses TRBD1 or TRBD2 (5 bases each). This CDR3 is built from 14 residues. Germline V gene data show CDR1 as MNHEY and CDR2 as SMNVEV (reference sequence). Trimming cost V 8 bases and J 9 bases, with 20 bases left between them.

This chain connects TRBV28 to TRBJ2-2; D call uncertain. CDR1 is MDHEN, CDR2 SYDVKM, per germline. V lost 7 bases, J lost 1 base, and 7 bases lay in between. The CDR3 covers 13 residues. The CDR3 DNA sequence: TGTGCCAGCAATGTAGGGAACACCGGGGAGCTGTTTTTT. Protein: CASNVGNTGELFF.

J is TRBJ2-1 and V is TRBV5-1, with unresolved D. The CDR3 runs 14 residues. The germline V gene encodes CDR1 SGHRS and CDR2 YFSETQ. V lost 2 bases to trimming and J lost 7 bases, with 13 bases between them. CDR3 loop: CASSFMQAGNEQFF. The DNA for the CDR3 is TGCGCCAGCAGCTTTATGCAAGCAGGAAATGAGCAGTTCTTC.

The chain has TRBV4-1 and TRBJ2-5, with 10 positions matching TRBD2. Germline CDR1 reads MGHRA; CDR2 reads YSYEKL. This CDR3 has 15 amino acids. With V trimmed by 1 base and J by 7 bases, 6 bases remained unmatched. The CDR3 reads CASSQVTSGKGTQYF. The CDR3 DNA is TGCGCCAGCAGCCAAGTCACTAGCGGGAAGGGGACCCAGTACTTC.